These T cell receptor beta chains were read from a single sample in a study of blood T cell repertoires in COVID-19. Profiling relied on immunoSEQ multiplex PCR, and the TCRdb table lists in-frame clones only, not all of them. The sample consists of 200,000 to 250,000 clones, under 90% of them appearing once. Sequencing was carried out using PBMCs or T cells enriched from blood (not recorded which). The receptors were sampled from a man in his fifties or sixties who had recovered from COVID-19. Both conserved end residues are part of each CDR3. A D gene is named only where the DNA matches it firmly. The size of a clone is reported for some rows only, either as once, few or many, or as a class for expanded clones.

D: TRBD1
size: .
J: TRBJ2-1
V: TRBV5-5
DNA: TGTGCCAGCAGCTCAGGGGGCTCCTACAATGAGCAGTTCTTC
CDR3: CASSSGGSYNEQFF

D: TRBD2
size: .
J: TRBJ2-3
V: TRBV7-2
DNA: TGTGCCAGCAGCTTAGGGGCGGCTAGCGGGGGCCGTGCAGATACGCAGTATTTT
CDR3: CASSLGAASGGRADTQYF

D: .
size: .
J: TRBJ2-3
V: TRBV5-6
DNA: TGTGCCAGCAGCTATTTCGGGGGCACAGATACGCAGTATTTT
CDR3: CASSYFGGTDTQYF

D: .
size: .
J: TRBJ1-2
V: TRBV7-2
DNA: TGTGCCAGCAGCTTAGGTTACAGGGTTGGGAGCGGCTACACCTTC
CDR3: CASSLGYRVGSGYTF

D: TRBD1
size: .
J: TRBJ1-2
V: TRBV4-3
DNA: TGCGCCAGCAGCCTGGGGACAGCGAACCTCTATGGCTACACCTTC
CDR3: CASSLGTANLYGYTF

D: TRBD1
size: .
J: TRBJ1-4
V: TRBV19
DNA: TGTGCCAGTAGTGCTGGGACAGGGAGTAATGAAAAACTGTTTTTT
CDR3: CASSAGTGSNEKLFF

D: .
size: .
J: TRBJ2-3
V: TRBV5-1
DNA: TGCGCCAGCAGCTTGATGCAGGTGACAGATACGCAGTATTTT
CDR3: CASSLMQVTDTQYF

D: .
size: .
J: TRBJ2-7
V: TRBV27
DNA: TGTGCCAGCAGAGACAGTCAGCACTACGAGCAGTACTTC
CDR3: CASRDSQHYEQYF

D: .
size: once
J: TRBJ1-2
V: TRBV3-1/TRBV3-2
DNA: TGTGCCAGCAGACGGGGTTATGGCTACACCTTC
CDR3: CASRRGYGYTF

D: .
size: .
J: TRBJ1-1
V: TRBV18
DNA: TGTGCCAGCTCACCCCGCGGGGATGGGCTGACTGAAGCTTTCTTT
CDR3: CASSPRGDGLTEAFF

D: .
size: .
J: TRBJ1-1
V: TRBV6-5
DNA: TGTGCCAGCAGTATACGACAGGTGAGGGCTGAAGCTTTCTTT
CDR3: CASSIRQVRAEAFF

D: TRBD1
size: few
J: TRBJ1-4
V: TRBV5-5
DNA: TGTGCCAGCGCTGATCCGGGACAGGGGGCGTCGGCTAATGAAAAACTGTTTTTT
CDR3: CASADPGQGASANEKLFF

D: TRBD1
size: once
J: TRBJ2-3
V: TRBV5-1
DNA: TGCGCCAGCAGCTTGGCCGGCGGACAGGGGATAGATACGCAGTATTTT
CDR3: CASSLAGGQGIDTQYF

D: TRBD1
size: .
J: TRBJ1-2
V: TRBV12-5
DNA: TGTGCTAGTGGTTTGGTACTGACAGGGAGGCCACGGATCGATGGCTACACCTTC
CDR3: CASGLVLTGRPRIDGYTF

D: .
size: .
J: TRBJ1-2
V: TRBV14
DNA: TGTGCCAGCAGCCAAGATCTCGAGGTTAACTATGGCTACACCTTC
CDR3: CASSQDLEVNYGYTF

D: .
size: .
J: TRBJ2-1
V: TRBV6-5
DNA: TGTGCCAGCAGGAGCCGGGGAAACAATGAGCAGTTCTTC
CDR3: CASRSRGNNEQFF

D: .
size: .
J: TRBJ1-1
V: TRBV6-5
DNA: TGTGCCAGCACCAAGCCGGGGGGCAACACTGAAGCTTTCTTT
CDR3: CASTKPGGNTEAFF

D: TRBD2
size: .
J: TRBJ2-5
V: TRBV7-2
DNA: TGTGCCAGCAGCCTCCGGACTAGGGGGACCCAGTACTTC
CDR3: CASSLRTRGTQYF

D: TRBD1
size: .
J: TRBJ2-1
V: TRBV6-6
DNA: TGTGCCAGCAGTTTCCCGGGACAGGGCTGGAATGAGCAGTTCTTC
CDR3: CASSFPGQGWNEQFF

D: .
size: .
J: TRBJ1-5
V: TRBV5-6
DNA: TGTGCCAGCAGCTCTCCGGGTAACAATCAGCCCCAGCATTTT
CDR3: CASSSPGNNQPQHF

D: .
size: .
J: TRBJ2-3
V: TRBV11-3
DNA: TGTGCCAGCAGCCGGCGGGCGGGTCTGTCAGATACGCAGTATTTT
CDR3: CASSRRAGLSDTQYF

D: .
size: .
J: TRBJ1-1
V: TRBV11-3
DNA: TGTGCCAGCAGCTTCAGGGTTCGGGAAGCTTTCTTT
CDR3: CASSFRVREAFF

D: .
size: .
J: TRBJ1-1
V: TRBV12-3/TRBV12-4
DNA: TGTGCCAGCAGCCCCACAGCGAACACTGAAGCTTTCTTT
CDR3: CASSPTANTEAFF

D: .
size: few
J: TRBJ1-5
V: TRBV5-1
DNA: TGCGCCAGCAGCTTGGAAGGGGCAGGCCAGCCCCAGCATTTT
CDR3: CASSLEGAGQPQHF

D: TRBD1
size: .
J: TRBJ1-2
V: TRBV7-9
DNA: TGTGCCAGCAGCTCAGGGGGTCTAAACTATGGCTACACCTTC
CDR3: CASSSGGLNYGYTF

D: .
size: .
J: TRBJ2-1
V: TRBV6-2/TRBV6-3
DNA: TGTGCCAGCAGTCCCCGGGAAGAGCAGTTCTTC
CDR3: CASSPREEQFF

D: .
size: .
J: TRBJ1-1
V: TRBV6-2/TRBV6-3
DNA: TGTGCCAGCAGTCCCCGGGAAGTCACTGAAGCTTTCTTT
CDR3: CASSPREVTEAFF

D: .
size: .
J: TRBJ1-5
V: TRBV6-2/TRBV6-3
DNA: TGTGCCAGCAGTTCTACTAGACAGGCTAATCAGCCCCAGCATTTT
CDR3: CASSSTRQANQPQHF

D: TRBD1
size: .
J: TRBJ1-4
V: TRBV28
DNA: TGTGCCAGCAGTGCTGGGACAGTCGAAAAACTGTTTTTT
CDR3: CASSAGTVEKLFF

D: .
size: few
J: TRBJ2-3
V: TRBV27
DNA: TGTGCCAGCAGTAGGACAAGGGAAACAGATACGCAGTATTTT
CDR3: CASSRTRETDTQYF

D: TRBD1
size: .
J: TRBJ2-2
V: TRBV18
DNA: TGTGCCAGCTCAACTGGGACAGGGGAAACCGGGGAGCTGTTTTTT
CDR3: CASSTGTGETGELFF

D: TRBD1
size: .
J: TRBJ2-7
V: TRBV6-4
DNA: TGTGCCAGAAACCTGGACAGGAAGGAGACTCAGTACTTC
CDR3: CARNLDRKETQYF

D: .
size: .
J: TRBJ2-3
V: TRBV2
DNA: TGTGCCAGCAGTGAGTTCGGCGGAGATACGCAGTATTTT
CDR3: CASSEFGGDTQYF

D: .
size: .
J: TRBJ1-2
V: TRBV6-5
DNA: TGTGCCAGCAGTTACTCGGAGGGCGGAAGCTATGGCTACACCTTC
CDR3: CASSYSEGGSYGYTF

D: .
size: .
J: TRBJ2-1
V: TRBV4-1
DNA: TGCGCCAGCAGCCAAGAGTTACGAGGGATTTCCTACAATGAGCAGTTCTTC
CDR3: CASSQELRGISYNEQFF

D: TRBD1
size: .
J: TRBJ1-1
V: TRBV5-1
DNA: TGCGCCAGCAGCTTGGGGGACAGACTGAACACTGAAGCTTTCTTT
CDR3: CASSLGDRLNTEAFF

D: .
size: .
J: TRBJ1-5
V: TRBV19
DNA: TGTGCCAGTAGTAACACGGGGGGAACTCAGCCCCAGCATTTT
CDR3: CASSNTGGTQPQHF

D: TRBD2
size: .
J: TRBJ2-2
V: TRBV5-3
DNA: TGTGCCAGAAGTAATGGACTAGCGGACTTCACCGGGGAGCTGTTTTTT
CDR3: CARSNGLADFTGELFF

D: .
size: .
J: TRBJ2-3
V: TRBV2
DNA: TGTGCCAGCAGCGACCTACTACCGGATACGCAGTATTTT
CDR3: CASSDLLPDTQYF

D: TRBD1
size: few
J: TRBJ1-4
V: TRBV10-2
DNA: TGCGCCAGCAGACAGGGGATTGGGTCTGAAAAACTGTTTTTT
CDR3: CASRQGIGSEKLFF

D: .
size: .
J: TRBJ2-1
V: TRBV7-2
DNA: TGTGCCAGCAGTTCCCCATACAATGAGCAGTTCTTC
CDR3: CASSSPYNEQFF

D: TRBD1
size: few
J: TRBJ2-7
V: TRBV18
DNA: TGTGCCAGCTCAGAGGACAGGAGCTCCTACGAGCAGTACTTC
CDR3: CASSEDRSSYEQYF

D: TRBD1
size: .
J: TRBJ1-4
V: TRBV6-6
DNA: TGTGCCAGCAGTTCCGGACAGGGCGGTCACGAAAAACTGTTTTTT
CDR3: CASSSGQGGHEKLFF

D: TRBD1
size: once
J: TRBJ1-6
V: TRBV6-5
DNA: TGTGCCAGCAGGGGGACAGCCACTAATTCACCCCTCCACTTT
CDR3: CASRGTATNSPLHF

D: .
size: .
J: TRBJ2-3
V: TRBV7-9
DNA: TGTGCCAGCAGCCGTCCTCGGCTCCTGGAGGGAGATACGCAGTATTTT
CDR3: CASSRPRLLEGDTQYF

D: .
size: .
J: TRBJ2-2
V: TRBV30
DNA: TGTGCCTGGAGGACAGTGCTCTCCGGGGAGCTGTTTTTT
CDR3: CAWRTVLSGELFF

D: .
size: .
J: TRBJ2-4
V: TRBV7-9
DNA: TGTGCCAGCAGCTCCGACAGGGCGGCGGGGAACATTCAGTACTTC
CDR3: CASSSDRAAGNIQYF

D: .
size: .
J: TRBJ2-3
V: TRBV5-1
DNA: TGCGCCAGCAGCTTGGCTCGACCAGGATTTAGCACAGATACGCAGTATTTT
CDR3: CASSLARPGFSTDTQYF

D: .
size: few
J: TRBJ1-2
V: TRBV12-3/TRBV12-4
DNA: TGTGCCAGCAGTTCAAGGGACATAGGCTACACCTTC
CDR3: CASSSRDIGYTF